Listed here is a single T cell receptor (beta chain). Its specificity is unknown. Specified treatment: roughly 10-day PBMC culture with coronavirus spike peptide pools or control peptides (ViraFEST assay). ViraFEST used peptide pools to expand antigen-specific T cells and subsequently sequenced their TCRs. Scientists ran DNA taken from cultured CD4+ T cells through the Oncomine TCR Beta short-read assay for sequencing. The source of extracted genomic DNA was cultured CD4+ T cells. TCRdb reprocessed the PCR reads with MiXCR, giving one entry per CDR3 protein. Seen here are some 15,000 distinct CDR3 sequences, more than 40% observed once, and the top ten hold roughly 15%. The source of the sample is a study of vaccination and CD4 T cells after COVID-19. V was clipped by 5 bases and J by 2 bases; unmatched bases: 2. The germline V gene has CDR1 SGHNT and CDR2 YENEEA. The CDR3 totals 14 residues. The study's findings and limits: Spike mono-reactivity was shown by 304 of 307 vaccine-specific clones in convalescent patients.

The rearrangement uses TRBV11-3 and TRBJ1-5; TRBD1 aligns across 8 bases. This clonotype was obtained from a human donor with COVID-19. The specimen was cultured CD4+ T cells from blood. The CDR3 bases are TGTGCCAGCAGCACAGGGGGTGGCAATCAGCCCCAGCATTTT. Protein product: CASSTGGGNQPQHF.